These 5 T cell receptor beta chains share one sample of origin, sequenced in a study of blood T cell repertoires in COVID-19. Assay used: immunoSEQ multiplex PCR; TCRdb lists only in-frame clones, some missing. The sample contains around 110,000 clones, around 89% of which appear only once. The material sequenced was peripheral blood. The receptors were sampled from a man aged 50 to 59 with active or convalescent COVID-19.

The chain combines TRBV15 with TRBJ1-1; D might be TRBD1 (5 bases). Between the trimmed V and J ends, which lost 8 bases and 1 base, there was a span of 11 bases. In germline, CDR1 is LNHNV, CDR2 YYDKDF (reference sequence). The CDR3 loop spans 13 amino acids. Here the CDR3 reads CATETAPNTEAFF. CDR3 bases: TGTGCCACCGAGACAGCTCCGAACACTGAAGCTTTCTTT.

This chain links TRBV5-1 with TRBJ1-4; TRBD1 is a possible D gene (6 bases). Per the germline V gene, CDR1 is SGHRS and CDR2 is YFSETQ. The CDR3 is 16 amino acids. The ends were cut back, 4 bases at V and 8 bases at J, with 21 bases in the middle. The CDR3 spells CASSPGVFSDKEKLFF. Here the CDR3 DNA reads TGCGCCAGCAGCCCAGGGGTCTTCTCAGACAAGGAAAAACTGTTTTTT.

The chain carries TRBV28 and TRBJ1-4, with no clear D. Trimming stripped 6 bases from V and 8 bases from J, with 16 bases between. Germline lookup yields CDR1 MDHEN and CDR2 SYDVKM. The length of the CDR3 is 14 residues. CDR3 residues: CASRPGRGNEKLFF. The CDR3 nucleotides are TGTGCCAGCAGACCAGGACGCGGGAACGAAAAACTGTTTTTT.

This clone was detected once. The chain couples TRBV4-1 to TRBJ1-3; maybe TRBD1 (6 bases). The V gene's germline CDR1 is MGHRA and CDR2 YSYEKL. The V end was cut by 4 bases, the J end by 0 bases, with 22 bases between. The CDR3 consists of 19 residues. The CDR3 is CASSPTGQLISLSGNTIYF. The CDR3 DNA reads as TGCGCCAGCAGCCCCACCGGACAGCTGATCTCGCTCTCTGGAAACACCATATATTTT.

This clone was seen only once. V gene TRBV6-1 combines with J gene TRBJ1-1, with 7 positions matching TRBD1. Per the germline V gene, CDR1 is MNHNS and CDR2 is SASEGT. This CDR3 has 17 amino acids. With 3 bases clipped from V and 2 bases from J, the junction kept 12 bases outside the gene matches. CDR3 sequence reads: CASSDGQAALFNTEAFF. In nucleotides, the CDR3 is TGTGCCAGCAGTGACGGACAGGCCGCACTTTTCAACACTGAAGCTTTCTTT.